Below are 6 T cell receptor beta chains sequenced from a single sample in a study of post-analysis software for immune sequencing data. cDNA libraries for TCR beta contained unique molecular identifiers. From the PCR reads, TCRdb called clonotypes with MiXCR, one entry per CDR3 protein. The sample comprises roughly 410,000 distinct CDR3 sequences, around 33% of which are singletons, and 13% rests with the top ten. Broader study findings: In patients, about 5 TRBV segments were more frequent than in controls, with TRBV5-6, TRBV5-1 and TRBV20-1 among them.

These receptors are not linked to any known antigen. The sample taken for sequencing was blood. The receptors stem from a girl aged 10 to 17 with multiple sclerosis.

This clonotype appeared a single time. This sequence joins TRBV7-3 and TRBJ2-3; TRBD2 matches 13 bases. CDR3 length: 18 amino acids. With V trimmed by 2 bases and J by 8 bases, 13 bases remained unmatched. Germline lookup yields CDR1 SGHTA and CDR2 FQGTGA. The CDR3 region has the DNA TGTGCCAGCAGCTTAGGTCCCGGGACTAGCGGGGTGCCGGGTACGCAGTATTTT. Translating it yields CASSLGPGTSGVPGTQYF.

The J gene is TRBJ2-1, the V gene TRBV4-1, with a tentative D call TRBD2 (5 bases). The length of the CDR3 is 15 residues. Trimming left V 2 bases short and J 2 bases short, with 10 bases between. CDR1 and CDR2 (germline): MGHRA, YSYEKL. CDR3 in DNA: TGCGCCAGCAGCCAACACGGAGGAACCTACAATGAGCAGTTCTTC. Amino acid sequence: CASSQHGGTYNEQFF.

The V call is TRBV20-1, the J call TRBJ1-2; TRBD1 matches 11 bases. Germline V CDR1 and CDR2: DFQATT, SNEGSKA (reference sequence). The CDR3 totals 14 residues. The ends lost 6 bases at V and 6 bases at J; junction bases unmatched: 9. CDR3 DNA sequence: TGCAGTGCAGACTCTCGGGACAGGGGGAATGGCTACACCTTC. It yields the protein CSADSRDRGNGYTF.

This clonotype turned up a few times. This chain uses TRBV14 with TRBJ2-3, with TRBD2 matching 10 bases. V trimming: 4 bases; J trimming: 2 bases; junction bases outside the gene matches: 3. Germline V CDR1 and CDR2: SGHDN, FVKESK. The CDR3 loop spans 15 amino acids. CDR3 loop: CASSLLAGNTDTQYF. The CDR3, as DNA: TGTGCCAGCAGCCTACTAGCGGGGAACACAGATACGCAGTATTTT. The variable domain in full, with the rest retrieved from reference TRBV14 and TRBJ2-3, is EAGVTQFPSHSVIEKGQTVTLRCDPISGHDNLYWYRRVMGKEIKFLLHFVKESKQDESGMPNNRFLAERTGGTYSTLKVQPAELEDSGVYFCASSLLAGNTDTQYFGPGTRLTVL.

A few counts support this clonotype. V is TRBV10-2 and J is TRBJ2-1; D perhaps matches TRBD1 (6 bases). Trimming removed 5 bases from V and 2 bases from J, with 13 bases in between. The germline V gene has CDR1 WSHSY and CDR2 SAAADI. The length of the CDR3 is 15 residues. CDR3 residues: CASSYGRGTYNEQFF. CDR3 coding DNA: TGCGCCAGCAGTTACGGCAGGGGAACCTACAATGAGCAGTTCTTC.

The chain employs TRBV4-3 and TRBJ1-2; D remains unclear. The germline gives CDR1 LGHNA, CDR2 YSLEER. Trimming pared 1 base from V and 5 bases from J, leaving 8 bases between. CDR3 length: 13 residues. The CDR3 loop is CASSQAKRYGYTF. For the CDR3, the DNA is TGCGCCAGCAGCCAAGCCAAGCGGTATGGCTACACCTTC.